This TCR beta chain was sequenced in a study of regulatory T cells in long-lasting Graves disease. The time point denotes: newly diagnosed GD, antithyroid drugs for less than 3 months. There was RNA extracted from PBMCs, and the TCR library was made from it. CDR3 regions were amplified by Arm-PCR using iRepertoire HTBI primers to build TCR beta libraries. TCRdb reprocessed the multiplex PCR reads with MiXCR, giving one entry per CDR3 protein. This table holds around 470,000 distinct CDR3 sequences, less than 15% found once. Germline assignment: CDR1 MDHEN and CDR2 SYDVKM. This CDR3 has 15 residues. V shed 5 bases and J shed 13 bases, with 21 bases lying between them. Findings and caveats of the study: There were preferences for TRBV28, TRBJ1-2 and TRBJ2-5 in persistent disease. The work looked only at peripheral blood and did not look at thyroid tissue.

About this clonotype: The antigen is not known.

The sample also formed part of further work on T cells in Graves' hyperthyroidism and ophthalmopathy. That publication notes: In the first-round RT-PCR of the TCR CDR3, the HTBI primer set was used.

The sequenced sample was peripheral blood mononuclear cells (PBMCs), obtained at new diagnosis, from a patient treated with antithyroid drugs. The clonotype was recovered from a woman aged 50 to 60 with Graves disease. The rearrangement joins TRBV28 to TRBJ1-6; D not resolved. The CDR3 sequence: CASSLSRTAYDPLHF. The CDR3 DNA reads TGTGCCAGCAGTCTATCGAGGACCGCCTATGACCCCCTCCACTTT.